The text below deals with one T cell receptor beta chain. This sample was taken from a study of T cell clonotyping in hematopoietic cell transplantation. Trimming shortened V by 6 bases and J by 4 bases, and 12 bases separated the two germline ends. The CDR3 extends over 13 amino acids. Germline V gene lookup returns CDR1 SGHTA and CDR2 FQGTGA. Noted time point: recipient sample about 28 days before transplant, after cytoreduction. Samples: about 28 days before transplant, then days 30, 100 and 180 after. This table comes from immunoSEQ multiplex PCR, and its TCRdb copy is limited to in-frame clones, with some not included. This table holds about 36,000 clones, 85% to 95% found once.

This TCR was sampled from a man between 35 and 55 years old with chronic myeloid leukemia. Some clones in this sample may be carry-over from other donors' samples. This specimen consisted of peripheral blood mononuclear cells, obtained before stem cell transplant. V usage is TRBV7-3 and J usage is TRBJ1-2; tentatively, D is TRBD1 (6 bases). The CDR3 sequence: CASSPGEGYGYTF. CDR3 nucleotides: TGTGCCAGCAGTCCAGGGGAGGGCTATGGCTACACCTTC. The whole variable domain, remainder taken from reference TRBV7-3 and TRBJ1-2, is GAGVSQTPSNKVTEKGKYVELRCDPISGHTALYWYRQSLGQGPEFLIYFQGTGAADDSGLPNDRFFAVRPEGSVSTLKIQRTERGDSAVYLCASSPGEGYGYTFGSGTRLTVV.